This TCR beta chain was sequenced in a study of blood T cell repertoires in COVID-19. Study summary: COVID-19 samples from acute and convalescent phases originated in the United States, Italy and Spain. The analysed material was cDNA or gDNA that came from T cells, B-cell-depleted T cells, or PBMCs.

Germline CDR1 reads MNHNS; CDR2 reads SASEGT. The V gene lost 3 bases and the J gene lost 7 bases, with 12 bases spanning the gap. This CDR3 is 14 amino acids long. In the authors' methods: Amplification from reference gene primers served as the basis for estimated nucleated cell counts. TCRdb keeps only in-frame clones here, not all; method: immunoSEQ multiplex PCR. V, J and clone size reflect that table, while D and trimming were determined from the DNA. The data show roughly 250,000 clones, about 80% seen once. The chain joins TRBV6-1 to TRBJ2-2; D not certain. This TCR was sampled from a woman aged 80 or over with active or convalescent COVID-19. The sequenced sample consisted of peripheral blood. The CDR3 bases are TGTGCCAGCAGTGACCGCTACTACGGCGGGGAGCTGTTTTTT. Its translation is CASSDRYYGGELFF.